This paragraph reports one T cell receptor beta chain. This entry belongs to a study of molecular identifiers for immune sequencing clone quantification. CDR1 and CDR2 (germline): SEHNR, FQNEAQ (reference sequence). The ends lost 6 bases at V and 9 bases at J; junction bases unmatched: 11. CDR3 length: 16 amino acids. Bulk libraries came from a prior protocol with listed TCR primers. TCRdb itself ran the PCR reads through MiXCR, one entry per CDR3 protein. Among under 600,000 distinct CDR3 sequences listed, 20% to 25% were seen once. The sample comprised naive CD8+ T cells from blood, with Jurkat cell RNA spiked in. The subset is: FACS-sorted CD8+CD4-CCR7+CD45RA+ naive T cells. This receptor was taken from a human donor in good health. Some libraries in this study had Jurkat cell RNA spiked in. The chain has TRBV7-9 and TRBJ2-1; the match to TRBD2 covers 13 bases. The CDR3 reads CASRSGLAGAEGEQFF. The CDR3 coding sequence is TGTGCCAGCAGATCAGGACTAGCGGGAGCGGAGGGTGAGCAGTTCTTC.